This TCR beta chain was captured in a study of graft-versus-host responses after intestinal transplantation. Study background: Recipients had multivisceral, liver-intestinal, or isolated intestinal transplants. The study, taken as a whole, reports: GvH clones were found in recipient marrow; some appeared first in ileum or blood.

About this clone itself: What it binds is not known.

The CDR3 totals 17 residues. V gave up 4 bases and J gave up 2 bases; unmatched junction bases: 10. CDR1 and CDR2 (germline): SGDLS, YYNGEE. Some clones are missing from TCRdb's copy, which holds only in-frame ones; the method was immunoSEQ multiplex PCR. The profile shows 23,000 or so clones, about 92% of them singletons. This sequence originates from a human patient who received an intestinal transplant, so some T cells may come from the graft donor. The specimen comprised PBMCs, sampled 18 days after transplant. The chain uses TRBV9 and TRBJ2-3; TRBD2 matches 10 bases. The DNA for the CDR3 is TGTGCCAGCAGCCCCCGTGGTAGCGGGGGGTCCACAGATACGCAGTATTTT. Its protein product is CASSPRGSGGSTDTQYF.